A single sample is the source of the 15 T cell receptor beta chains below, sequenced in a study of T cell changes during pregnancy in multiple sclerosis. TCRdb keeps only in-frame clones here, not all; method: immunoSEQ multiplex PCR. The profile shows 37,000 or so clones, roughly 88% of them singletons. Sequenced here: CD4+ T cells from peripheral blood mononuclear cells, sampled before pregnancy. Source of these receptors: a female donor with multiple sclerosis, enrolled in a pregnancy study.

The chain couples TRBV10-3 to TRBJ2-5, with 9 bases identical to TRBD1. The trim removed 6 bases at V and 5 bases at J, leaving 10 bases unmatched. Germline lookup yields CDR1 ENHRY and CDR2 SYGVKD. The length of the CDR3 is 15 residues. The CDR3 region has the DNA TGTGCCATCAGCCCCGGGACAGGGACTTCGGAGACCCAGTACTTC. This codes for CAISPGTGTSETQYF.

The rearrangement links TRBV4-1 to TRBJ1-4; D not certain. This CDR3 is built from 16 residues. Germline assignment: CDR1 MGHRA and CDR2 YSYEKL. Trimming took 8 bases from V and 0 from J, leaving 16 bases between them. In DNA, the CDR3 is TGCGCCAGCGGCATCTCCGGGATTGCAACTAATGAAAAACTGTTTTTT. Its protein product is CASGISGIATNEKLFF.

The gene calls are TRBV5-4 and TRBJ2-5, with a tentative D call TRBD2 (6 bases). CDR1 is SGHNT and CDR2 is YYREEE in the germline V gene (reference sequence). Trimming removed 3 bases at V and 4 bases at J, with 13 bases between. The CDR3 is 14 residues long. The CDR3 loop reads CASSSSYGGETQYF. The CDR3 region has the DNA TGTGCCAGCAGCTCCTCCTACGGGGGAGAGACCCAGTACTTC.

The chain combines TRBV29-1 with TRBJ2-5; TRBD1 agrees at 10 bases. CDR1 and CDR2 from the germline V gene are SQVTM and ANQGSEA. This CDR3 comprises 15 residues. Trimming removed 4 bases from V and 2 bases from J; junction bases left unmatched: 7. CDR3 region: CSVGQGAGLQETQYF. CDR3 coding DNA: TGCAGCGTTGGACAGGGGGCAGGGTTGCAAGAGACCCAGTACTTC.

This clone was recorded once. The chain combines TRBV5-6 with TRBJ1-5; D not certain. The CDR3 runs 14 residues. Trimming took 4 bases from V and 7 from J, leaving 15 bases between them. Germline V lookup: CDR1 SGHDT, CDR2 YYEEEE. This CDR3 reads CASSRRAFGQPQHF. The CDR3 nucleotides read TGTGCCAGCAGCCGGAGGGCCTTCGGCCAGCCCCAGCATTTT.

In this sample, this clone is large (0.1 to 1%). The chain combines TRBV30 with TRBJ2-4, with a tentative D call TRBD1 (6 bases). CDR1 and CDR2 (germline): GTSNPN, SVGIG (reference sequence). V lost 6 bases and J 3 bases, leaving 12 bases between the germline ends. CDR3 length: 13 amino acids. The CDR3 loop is CACLDRSKNIQYF. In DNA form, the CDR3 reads TGTGCCTGCCTAGACAGGAGCAAAAACATTCAGTACTTC.

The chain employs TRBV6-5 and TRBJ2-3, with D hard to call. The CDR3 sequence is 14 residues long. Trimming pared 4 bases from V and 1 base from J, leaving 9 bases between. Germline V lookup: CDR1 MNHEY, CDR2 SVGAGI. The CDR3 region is CASSSTRGTDTQYF. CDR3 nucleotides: TGTGCCAGCAGTTCAACTCGGGGCACAGATACGCAGTATTTT.

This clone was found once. CDR3 residues: CASSGASGGVYNEQFF. DNA of the CDR3: TGTGCCAGCAGTGGTGCTAGCGGGGGTGTCTACAATGAGCAGTTCTTC. The chain employs TRBV6-1 and TRBJ2-1; 10 nucleotides match TRBD2. Unmatched junction bases numbered 6, after V lost 4 bases and J lost 3 bases. Looked up from germline, CDR1 is MNHNS and CDR2 is SASEGT. CDR3 length: 16 residues.

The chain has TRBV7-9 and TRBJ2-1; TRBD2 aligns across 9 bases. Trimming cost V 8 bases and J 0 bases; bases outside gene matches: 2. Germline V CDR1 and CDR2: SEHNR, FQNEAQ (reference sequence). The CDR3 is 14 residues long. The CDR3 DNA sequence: TGTGCCAGCGTTAGCGGGAGCTCCTACAATGAGCAGTTCTTC. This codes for CASVSGSSYNEQFF.

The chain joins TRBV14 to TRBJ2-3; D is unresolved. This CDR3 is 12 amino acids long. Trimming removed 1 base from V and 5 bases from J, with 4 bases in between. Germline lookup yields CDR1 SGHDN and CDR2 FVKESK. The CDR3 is CASSQGRDTQYF. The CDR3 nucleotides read TGTGCCAGCAGCCAAGGGAGAGATACGCAGTATTTT.

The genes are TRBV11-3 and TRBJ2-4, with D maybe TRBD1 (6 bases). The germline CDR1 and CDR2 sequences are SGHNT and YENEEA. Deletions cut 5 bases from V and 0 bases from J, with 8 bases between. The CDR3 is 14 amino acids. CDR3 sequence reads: CASSQGGAKNIQYF. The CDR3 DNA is TGTGCCAGCAGCCAAGGGGGAGCCAAAAACATTCAGTACTTC.

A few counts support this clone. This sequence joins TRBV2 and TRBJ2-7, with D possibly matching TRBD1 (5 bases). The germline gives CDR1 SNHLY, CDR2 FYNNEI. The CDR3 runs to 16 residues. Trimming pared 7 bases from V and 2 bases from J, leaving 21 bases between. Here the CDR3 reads CASIPRVMVKTYEQYF. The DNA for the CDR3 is TGTGCCAGCATTCCCAGGGTTATGGTAAAAACCTACGAGCAGTACTTC. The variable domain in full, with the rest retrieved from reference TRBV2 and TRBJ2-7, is EPEVTQTPSHQVTQMGQEVILRCVPISNHLYFYWYRQILGQKVEFLVSFYNNEISEKSEIFDDQFSVERPDGSNFTLKIRSTKLEDSAMYFCASIPRVMVKTYEQYFGPGTRLTVT.

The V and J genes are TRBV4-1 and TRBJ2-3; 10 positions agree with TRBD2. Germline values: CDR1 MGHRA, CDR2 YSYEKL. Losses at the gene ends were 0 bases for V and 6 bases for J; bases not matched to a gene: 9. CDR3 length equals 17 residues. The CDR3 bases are TGCGCCAGCAGCCAAGAAAGCGGGAGGGCCATGGGGGATACGCAGTATTTT. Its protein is CASSQESGRAMGDTQYF.

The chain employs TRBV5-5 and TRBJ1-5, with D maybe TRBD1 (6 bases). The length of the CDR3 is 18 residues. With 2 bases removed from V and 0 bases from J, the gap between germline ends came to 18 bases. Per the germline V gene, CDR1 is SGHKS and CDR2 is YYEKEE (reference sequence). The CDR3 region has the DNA TGTGCCAGCAGCTTTTATACCGGGACAACCTATAGCAATCAGCCCCAGCATTTT. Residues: CASSFYTGTTYSNQPQHF.

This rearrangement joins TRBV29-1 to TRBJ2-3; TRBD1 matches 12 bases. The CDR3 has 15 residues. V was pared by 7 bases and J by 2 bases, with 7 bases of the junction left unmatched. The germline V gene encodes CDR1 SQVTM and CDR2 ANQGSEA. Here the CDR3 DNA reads TGCAGCGCCGGGGACAGGGGGCCCGACACAGATACGCAGTATTTT. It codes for CSAGDRGPDTDTQYF.